Included here is one T cell receptor (beta chain) sequence, with context. These data belong to a study of blood T cell repertoires in COVID-19. In the study overall: Material from acute and convalescent COVID-19 was sourced from the United States, Italy and Spain.

Under the authors' procedure: Reference gene primer amplification gave nucleated cell count estimates. Using immunoSEQ multiplex PCR, the repertoire was profiled, and TCRdb retains in-frame clones only, with some absent. Clone size and V and J calls were adopted from that table, with D and trimming inferred from the DNA. The sample includes around 330,000 clones, 90% seen only once; the top ten take 2.6%. Recovered status in Cohort 3 required two negative PCRs, clearance, or symptom resolution. The CDR3 consists of 13 residues. The V end lost 1 base, the J end lost 5 bases, and 6 bases lay between the germline ends. Germline CDR1 reads KGHDR; CDR2 reads SFDVKD.

The sample was PBMCs or T cells enriched from blood (not recorded which). This chain connects TRBV24-1 to TRBJ2-3; no clear D gene. The clonotype originates from a man aged 60-69 years who had recovered from COVID-19. The CDR3 nucleotides read TGTGCCACCAGTGATTTAACAAAAGATACGCAGTATTTT. It yields the protein CATSDLTKDTQYF.